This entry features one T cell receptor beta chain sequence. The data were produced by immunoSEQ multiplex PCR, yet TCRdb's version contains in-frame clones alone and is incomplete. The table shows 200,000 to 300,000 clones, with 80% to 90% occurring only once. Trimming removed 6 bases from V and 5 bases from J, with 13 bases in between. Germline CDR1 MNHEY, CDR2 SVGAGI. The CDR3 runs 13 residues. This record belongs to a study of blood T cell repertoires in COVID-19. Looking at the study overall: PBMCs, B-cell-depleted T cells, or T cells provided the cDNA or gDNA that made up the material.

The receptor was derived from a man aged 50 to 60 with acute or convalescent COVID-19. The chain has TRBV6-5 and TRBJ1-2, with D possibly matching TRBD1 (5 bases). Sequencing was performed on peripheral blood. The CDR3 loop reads CASRTRRAYGYTF. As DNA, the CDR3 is TGTGCCAGCAGAACCCGCAGGGCATATGGCTACACCTTC.